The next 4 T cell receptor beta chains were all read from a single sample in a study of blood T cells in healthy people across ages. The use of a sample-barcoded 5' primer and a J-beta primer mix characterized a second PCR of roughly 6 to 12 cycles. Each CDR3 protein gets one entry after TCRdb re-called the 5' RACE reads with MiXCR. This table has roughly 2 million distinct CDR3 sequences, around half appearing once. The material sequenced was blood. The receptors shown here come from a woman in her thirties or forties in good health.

DNA for the CDR3: TGTGCCAGCAGCATAGGACGCTCCTACGAGCAGTACTTC. This encodes CASSIGRSYEQYF. V usage is TRBV12-3 or TRBV12-4 and J usage is TRBJ2-7; D remains unclear. Trimming cost V 6 bases and J 0 bases, with 9 bases left between them. CDR3 length: 13 amino acids.

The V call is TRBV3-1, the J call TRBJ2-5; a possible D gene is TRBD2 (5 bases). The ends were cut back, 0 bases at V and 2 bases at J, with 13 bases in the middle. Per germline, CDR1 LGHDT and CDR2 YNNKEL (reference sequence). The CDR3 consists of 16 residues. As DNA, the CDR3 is TGTGCCAGCAGCCAAGATGTAGTAAGCGGTCAAGAGACCCAGTACTTC. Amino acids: CASSQDVVSGQETQYF.

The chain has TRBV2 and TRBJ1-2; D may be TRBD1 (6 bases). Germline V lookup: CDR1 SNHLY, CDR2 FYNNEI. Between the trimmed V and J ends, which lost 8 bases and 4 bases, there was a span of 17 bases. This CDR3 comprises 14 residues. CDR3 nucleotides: TGTGCCAGCGAAAGCAGGGGAACGAGCTATGGCTACACCTTC. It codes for CASESRGTSYGYTF.

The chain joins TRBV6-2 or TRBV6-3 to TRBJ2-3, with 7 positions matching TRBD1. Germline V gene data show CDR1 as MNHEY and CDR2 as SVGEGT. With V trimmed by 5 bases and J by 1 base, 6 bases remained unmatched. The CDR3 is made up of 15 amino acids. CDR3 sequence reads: CASSTYRGGTDTQYF. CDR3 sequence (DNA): TGTGCCAGCAGTACCTACAGGGGTGGCACAGATACGCAGTATTTT.